These 5 T cell receptor beta chains were all obtained from the same sample, sequenced in a study of T cell clonality in common variable immunodeficiency. Measured with immunoSEQ multiplex PCR; TCRdb has only the in-frame clones, and not every one. The sample has some 45,000 clones, none seen only once. Sequenced: peripheral blood mononuclear cells. Receptor source: a person aged 18-69 years in good health.

This clone was detected many times. Read data end 3 residues before the CDR3 end; the end is taken from the germline J gene. The rearrangement joins TRBV9 to TRBJ1-6; TRBD1 agrees at 9 bases. This CDR3 comprises 14 residues. Germline V CDR1 and CDR2: SGDLS, YYNGEE. V was pared by 2 bases and J by 6 bases, with 0 bases of the junction left unmatched. Incomplete CDR3 DNA: TGTGCCAGCAGCGTGGACAGGGGTAATTCACCC. Amino acid sequence: CASSVDRGNSP. The full CDR3 reads CASSVDRGNSPLHF.

This clone was observed a few times. The read ends 3 residues early relative to the CDR3; the germline J gene fills the gap. The chain combines TRBV5-1 with TRBJ2-5; D might be TRBD1 (6 bases). Trimming took off 0 bases at V and 4 bases at J, with 13 bases between the two ends. This CDR3 spans 15 amino acids. From germline, CDR1 is SGHRS and CDR2 YFSETQ. CDR3 sequence reads: CASSLAQGTVETQYF. The covered CDR3 bases are TGCGCCAGCAGCTTGGCACAGGGAACGGTAGAGACC.

This clone was counted ten times or more. Coverage ceases 3 residues before the CDR3 finishes, and the germline J gene fills in the end. The chain uses TRBV11-1 and TRBJ1-1; 9 nucleotides line up with TRBD1. Germline assignment: CDR1 SGHAT and CDR2 FQDESV (reference sequence). The J segment lost 4 bases and the V segment lost 9 bases, leaving 3 bases of the junction unmatched. CDR3 length equals 12 residues. The covered CDR3 bases are TGTGCCAGTCGACAGGGGGGCACTGAA. Its translation is CASRQGGTE. From start to end, the CDR3 is CASRQGGTEAFF.

This clone has a count of ten or more. The CDR3 extends 3 residues past the end of the read, so its final part is completed from the germline J gene. V gene TRBV29-1 combines with J gene TRBJ1-1; 7 nucleotides line up with TRBD1. The CDR3 runs to 13 residues. CDR1 SQVTM and CDR2 ANQGSEA come from the germline V gene. Trimming took 5 bases from V and 7 from J; bases not matched to a gene: 10. The part of the CDR3 DNA that was read is TGCAGCGTTAATGGACAGGCTACTGGTGAA. Encoded protein: CSVNGQATGE. The whole CDR3 sequence is CSVNGQATGEAFF.

At least ten counts were recorded for this clone. With the read ending 3 residues before the CDR3 end, the germline J gene is used to fill in that end. The genes are TRBV12-3 or TRBV12-4 and TRBJ2-3, with TRBD2 matching over 9 bases. Trimming removed 3 bases from V and 0 bases from J; junction bases left unmatched: 10. This CDR3 region has 18 residues. The CDR3: CASSLGSSGGSSTDTQYF. Incomplete CDR3 DNA: TGTGCCAGCAGTTTGGGTTCCAGCGGGGGGTCTAGCACAGATACG.